These T cell receptor beta chains were read from a single sample in a study of early T cells in non-severe SARS-CoV-2 infection. In TCRdb, the 5' RACE reads were re-called with MiXCR into one record per CDR3 protein. The data contain 80,000 to 95,000 distinct CDR3 sequences, roughly 15% of them seen just once; the ten biggest clones take up just over 5%. The input for sequencing was whole blood, taken at baseline. All receptors come from an adult who was a healthcare worker with PCR-confirmed SARS-CoV-2 infection or an uninfected control (not recorded which). Each CDR3 is given with its conserved first and last residue. D genes are given only for firm matches. Expanded clones get a size class; other rows say once, few or many, or leave the size out.

abundance | j_gene | v_gene | d_gene | CDR3nt | CDR3aa
few | TRBJ2-2 | TRBV6-2/TRBV6-3 | . | TGTGCCAGCAGTAGGAGGGACACCGGGGAGCTGTTTTTT | CASSRRDTGELFF
. | TRBJ2-7 | TRBV3-1 | TRBD2 | TGTGCCAGCAGCCAACCAGCGGGAGGTACCTACGAGCAGTACTTC | CASSQPAGGTYEQYF
few | TRBJ2-4 | TRBV25-1 | TRBD2 | TGTGCCAGCAGTGAATGTTCCGGGGGGGCCAAAAACATTCAGTACTTC | CASSECSGGAKNIQYF
. | TRBJ2-7 | TRBV7-8 | TRBD2 | TGTGCCAGCAGCTCGTCGGGGACTAGCGGGCCGTACGAGCAGTACTTC | CASSSSGTSGPYEQYF
many | TRBJ2-5 | TRBV7-2 | . | TGTGCCAGCAGCTTGAGGCGGGCTCTCCAAGGAACCCAGTACTTC | CASSLRRALQGTQYF
many | TRBJ1-1 | TRBV28 | . | TGTGCCAGCAGTTTTGCAGGTGGCACTGAAGCTTTCTTT | CASSFAGGTEAFF
. | TRBJ2-7 | TRBV20-1 | . | TGCAGTGCTAGAGACGGCCGCTACGAGCAGTACTTC | CSARDGRYEQYF
. | TRBJ2-3 | TRBV28 | TRBD1 | TGTGCCAGCAGGAAGGGGGCATTTGCAGATACGCAGTATTTT | CASRKGAFADTQYF
few | TRBJ2-7 | TRBV20-1 | TRBD2 | TGCAGTGCTTCGGGACTAGGGGCCTACGAGCAGTACTTC | CSASGLGAYEQYF
few | TRBJ2-7 | TRBV12-3/TRBV12-4 | . | TGTGCCAGCAGCTACTCAGGGAGCTCCTACGAGCAGTACTTC | CASSYSGSSYEQYF
. | TRBJ2-3 | TRBV5-1 | . | TGCGCCAGCAGCACGAGGGGGAGCACAGATACGCAGTTTTTT | CASSTRGSTDTQFF
. | TRBJ2-1 | TRBV18 | . | TGTGCCAGCTCACCGGCGGATCCTCCGGAGCAGTTCTTC | CASSPADPPEQFF
many | TRBJ2-3 | TRBV20-1 | . | TGCAGTGCTAGTATGGGTCTGTTGGGAGATCGGGATACGCAGTATTTT | CSASMGLLGDRDTQYF
. | TRBJ1-3 | TRBV20-1 | TRBD1 | TGCAGTGCTAGAGATCCGTCCCAGGGGGCCTCTGGAAACACCATATATTTT | CSARDPSQGASGNTIYF
few | TRBJ2-1 | TRBV11-2 | . | TGTGCCAGCACCCTTAGGGCTAGCAATGAGCAGTTCTTC | CASTLRASNEQFF
few | TRBJ1-1 | TRBV2 | . | TGTGCCAGCAAAATTCGTGGGGGCAGGAACACTGAAGCTTTCTTT | CASKIRGGRNTEAFF
few | TRBJ2-2 | TRBV9 | TRBD2 | TGTGCCAGCAGCGTAGGTAGCGGGAGCGGGAACACCGGGGAGCTGTTTTTT | CASSVGSGSGNTGELFF
. | TRBJ2-1 | TRBV20-1 | TRBD2 | TGCAGTGCTAGAGATCCCAGCGGGACGTGGAATGAGCAGTTCTTC | CSARDPSGTWNEQFF
few | TRBJ2-3 | TRBV11-2 | TRBD2 | TGTGCCAGCAGCTTCTCTAGCGGGAGTAGCACAGATACGCAGTATTTT | CASSFSSGSSTDTQYF
few | TRBJ2-5 | TRBV20-1 | TRBD1 | TGCAGTGCTACTTCAGGGGGCCAAGAGACCCAGTACTTC | CSATSGGQETQYF
. | TRBJ2-2 | TRBV24-1 | TRBD2 | TGTGCCACCAGTTCGAAGACTAGCGGGAGTTGGACCGGGGAGCTGTTTTTT | CATSSKTSGSWTGELFF
many | TRBJ1-1 | TRBV5-1 | . | TGCGCCAGCAGCTTGACGGGACAAGAAGCTTTCTTT | CASSLTGQEAFF
. | TRBJ2-7 | TRBV28 | . | TGTGCCAGCAGTTTCGAGGGTACTAGTCCCCACGAGCAGTACTTC | CASSFEGTSPHEQYF
. | TRBJ1-2 | TRBV27 | TRBD1 | TGTGCCAGCCGGGGCCGGGACAGCTATAACTATGGCTACACCTTC | CASRGRDSYNYGYTF
few | TRBJ1-1 | TRBV18 | . | TGTGCCAGCTCACCACTTGACACTGAAGCTTTCTTT | CASSPLDTEAFF
. | TRBJ2-3 | TRBV6-5 | . | TGTGCCAGCAGTTGGGGCGGACGCACAGATACGCAGTATTTT | CASSWGGRTDTQYF
many | TRBJ1-2 | TRBV12-3/TRBV12-4 | TRBD1 | TGTGCCAGCAGTTTAGCCAAAGGACAGGCAAGGGGAGGCTACACCTTC | CASSLAKGQARGGYTF
few | TRBJ2-1 | TRBV29-1 | . | TGCAGCGTGGGTTTGGGGAGTGAGCAGTTCTTC | CSVGLGSEQFF
. | TRBJ2-3 | TRBV6-2/TRBV6-3 | TRBD1 | TGTGCCAGCAGGACCGGACAGGTTAGCACAGATACGCAGTATTTT | CASRTGQVSTDTQYF
few | TRBJ2-7 | TRBV12-3/TRBV12-4 | TRBD1 | TGTGCCAGCAGTGGACAGGGACCCAGCTACGAGCAGTACTTC | CASSGQGPSYEQYF
. | TRBJ2-5 | TRBV27 | TRBD1 | TGTGCCAGCTACCCCTCCGGGACAGTCAACTTC | CASYPSGTVNF
. | TRBJ2-5 | TRBV3-1 | TRBD1 | TGTGCCAGCAGCCGCAGGGACAGGGGGCTGAAGACCCAGTACTTC | CASSRRDRGLKTQYF
. | TRBJ1-1 | TRBV28 | TRBD1 | TGTGCCATCCGGACAGGAGGCACTGAAGCTTTCTTT | CAIRTGGTEAFF
few | TRBJ2-6 | TRBV7-6 | . | TGTGCCAGCAGCTTACACGCTGGGGCCAACGTCCTGACTTTC | CASSLHAGANVLTF
few | TRBJ2-7 | TRBV11-2 | TRBD2 | TGTGCCAGCAGCTTAGCGGGAGGTTCCTACGAGCAGTACTTC | CASSLAGGSYEQYF
. | TRBJ2-5 | TRBV10-3 | TRBD2 | TGTGCCATCAGGGCGCCGGGACTAGCGGGAGCGGGGACCCAGTACTTC | CAIRAPGLAGAGTQYF
. | TRBJ2-2 | TRBV21-1 | . | TGTGCCAGCAGCGGACTAGCGGGGACCGGGGAGCTGTTTTTT | CASSGLAGTGELFF
. | TRBJ1-1 | TRBV3-1 | TRBD1 | TGTGCCAGCCAAAGGGGGCAGGTAGCTTTCTTT | CASQRGQVAFF
. | TRBJ2-1 | TRBV9 | . | TGTGCCAGCAGCGTTGGCCCCAATGAGCAGTTCTTC | CASSVGPNEQFF
few | TRBJ1-4 | TRBV5-6 | . | TGTGCCAGCAGCTTGAACACAGCAACTAATGAAAAACTGTTTTTT | CASSLNTATNEKLFF
. | TRBJ2-1 | TRBV7-2 | TRBD2 | TGTGCCAGCAGCTCGGGACTAGCGGCCTACAATGAGCAGTTCTTC | CASSSGLAAYNEQFF